These 14 T cell receptor beta chains were sequenced from one sample in a study of blood T cell repertoires in COVID-19. Measured with immunoSEQ multiplex PCR; TCRdb has only the in-frame clones, and not every one. The data hold roughly 230,000 clones, with around 92% observed a single time. Source material: PBMCs or T cells enriched from blood (not recorded which). The receptors here all came from a woman in her 30s with acute COVID-19.

V and J are TRBV6-1 and TRBJ1-1, with TRBD1 matching 7 bases. The CDR3 runs to 12 residues. With 1 base clipped from V and 7 bases from J, the junction kept 0 bases outside the gene matches. CDR1 is MNHNS, CDR2 SASEGT, per germline. The CDR3 protein is CASSEGTGEAFF. As DNA, the CDR3 is TGTGCCAGCAGTGAAGGGACAGGTGAAGCTTTCTTT.

This chain links TRBV13 with TRBJ2-7; the match to TRBD2 covers 10 bases. The CDR3 has 14 amino acids. Germline V gives CDR1 PRHDT, CDR2 FYEKMQ (reference sequence). After removal of 3 bases from V and 4 bases from J, the junction contained 3 bases not matched to a gene. The CDR3: CASSFGTSVYEQYF. CDR3 coding DNA: TGTGCCAGCAGCTTTGGGACTAGCGTTTACGAGCAGTACTTC.

The CDR3 region is CASSSQGAEEKLFF. The DNA for the CDR3 is TGTGCCAGCAGTTCGCAGGGGGCGGAAGAAAAACTGTTTTTT. This chain joins TRBV7-6 and TRBJ1-4; the match to TRBD1 covers 8 bases. The germline V gene encodes CDR1 SGHVS and CDR2 FNYEAQ. The CDR3 contains 14 residues. With 6 bases clipped from V and 8 bases from J, the junction kept 8 bases outside the gene matches.

V and J are TRBV29-1 and TRBJ2-3; TRBD2 is a possible D gene (6 bases). V gave up 5 bases and J gave up 3 bases, with 12 bases separating them. The CDR3 spans 13 residues. Germline V CDR1 and CDR2: SQVTM, ANQGSEA. The CDR3 spells CSVLPGLTDTQYF. CDR3 DNA: TGCAGCGTTCTTCCGGGACTTACAGATACGCAGTATTTT.

The gene calls are TRBV6-5 and TRBJ1-6; D might be TRBD1 (6 bases). CDR1 and CDR2 from the germline V gene are MNHEY and SVGAGI. The CDR3 sequence is 15 residues long. V lost 6 bases and J lost 7, with 16 bases in between. The CDR3 DNA sequence: TGTGCCAGCAGCGCCACCAGACAGGAGAATTCACCCCTCCACTTT. Translating it yields CASSATRQENSPLHF.

The V and J genes are TRBV10-3 and TRBJ1-1; D is ambiguous. There are 13 residues in the CDR3. The germline CDR1 and CDR2 sequences are ENHRY and SYGVKD. Trimming shortened V by 4 bases and J by 1 base, and 7 bases separated the two germline ends. CDR3 protein: CAISVGGNTEAFF. CDR3 bases: TGTGCCATCAGTGTGGGAGGGAACACTGAAGCTTTCTTT.

The chain has TRBV5-6 and TRBJ2-7; D gene ambiguous. Trimming removed 2 bases at V and 1 base at J, with 13 bases between. CDR3 length: 15 amino acids. CDR1 and CDR2 (germline): SGHDT, YYEEEE. The CDR3 DNA sequence: TGTGCCAGCAGCTTCCAGGCTACCTTGTCCTACGAGCAGTACTTC. Its protein is CASSFQATLSYEQYF.

This clone was found once. The chain combines TRBV18 with TRBJ1-4; maybe TRBD1 (6 bases). Between the trimmed V and J ends, which lost 6 bases and 7 bases, there was a span of 18 bases. Germline CDR1 is KGHSH and CDR2 is LQKENI. The CDR3 covers 15 residues. Here the CDR3 DNA reads TGTGCCAGCTCCCCGACAGGCTCGGGCGGTGAAAAACTGTTTTTT. This translates into CASSPTGSGGEKLFF.

The gene calls are TRBV28 and TRBJ2-3, with 7 bases that match TRBD1. CDR3 length: 13 residues. Trimming removed 6 bases from V and 6 bases from J; junction bases left unmatched: 6. Germline V gene lookup returns CDR1 MDHEN and CDR2 SYDVKM. In nucleotides, the CDR3 is TGTGCCAGCAGACCGTACAGGGGTGATACGCAGTATTTT. Protein sequence: CASRPYRGDTQYF.

The chain is built from TRBV19 and TRBJ1-1; D remains ambiguous. Trimming left V 4 bases short and J 2 bases short, with 8 bases between. From germline, CDR1 is LNHDA and CDR2 SQIVND (reference sequence). The CDR3 sequence is 13 residues long. The CDR3 nucleotides are TGTGCCAGTAGTACTCAAGCAAACACTGAAGCTTTCTTT. Amino acid sequence: CASSTQANTEAFF.

V usage is TRBV2 and J usage is TRBJ2-1; weak D call: TRBD2 (6 bases). V was clipped by 5 bases and J by 2 bases, with 13 bases between them. The CDR3 runs 15 residues. Germline assignment: CDR1 SNHLY and CDR2 FYNNEI. The chain's CDR3 is CASSFKRATYNEQFF. CDR3 in DNA: TGTGCCAGCAGTTTCAAGCGGGCCACCTACAATGAGCAGTTCTTC.

The chain combines TRBV19 with TRBJ2-1; the D gene is possibly TRBD2 (6 bases). The CDR3 runs to 17 residues. Trimming removed 0 bases from V and 3 bases from J, with 15 bases in between. Germline V gene data show CDR1 as LNHDA and CDR2 as SQIVND (reference sequence). CDR3 in DNA: TGTGCCAGTAGTATAGAGGGGGGTTGGGGAGGCTACAATGAGCAGTTCTTC. The encoded protein is CASSIEGGWGGYNEQFF.

This clone occurred once. V gene TRBV30 combines with J gene TRBJ1-5, with D possibly matching TRBD1 (6 bases). Germline V lookup: CDR1 GTSNPN, CDR2 SVGIG (reference sequence). The V gene lost 2 bases and the J gene lost 2 bases, with 10 bases spanning the gap. CDR3 length: 14 amino acids. The CDR3 DNA is TGTGCCTGGAGTAGGACAGTCGGCAATCAGCCCCAGCATTTT. This encodes CAWSRTVGNQPQHF.

The chain joins TRBV7-2 to TRBJ1-1, with TRBD1 matching 11 bases. The CDR3 runs to 14 residues. Trimming removed 3 bases from V and 5 bases from J; junction bases left unmatched: 2. Germline-derived CDR1 and CDR2 are SGHTA and FQGNSA. The DNA of the CDR3 is TGTGCCAGCAGCTTCGGGGACAGGGGGACTGAAGCTTTCTTT. This encodes CASSFGDRGTEAFF. Supplemented by reference TRBV7-2 and TRBJ1-1, the full variable domain reads GAGVSQSPSNKVTEKGKDVELRCDPISGHTALYWYRQSLGQGLEFLIYFQGNSAPDKSGLPSDRFSAERTGGSVSTLTIQRTQQEDSAVYLCASSFGDRGTEAFFGQGTRLTVV.